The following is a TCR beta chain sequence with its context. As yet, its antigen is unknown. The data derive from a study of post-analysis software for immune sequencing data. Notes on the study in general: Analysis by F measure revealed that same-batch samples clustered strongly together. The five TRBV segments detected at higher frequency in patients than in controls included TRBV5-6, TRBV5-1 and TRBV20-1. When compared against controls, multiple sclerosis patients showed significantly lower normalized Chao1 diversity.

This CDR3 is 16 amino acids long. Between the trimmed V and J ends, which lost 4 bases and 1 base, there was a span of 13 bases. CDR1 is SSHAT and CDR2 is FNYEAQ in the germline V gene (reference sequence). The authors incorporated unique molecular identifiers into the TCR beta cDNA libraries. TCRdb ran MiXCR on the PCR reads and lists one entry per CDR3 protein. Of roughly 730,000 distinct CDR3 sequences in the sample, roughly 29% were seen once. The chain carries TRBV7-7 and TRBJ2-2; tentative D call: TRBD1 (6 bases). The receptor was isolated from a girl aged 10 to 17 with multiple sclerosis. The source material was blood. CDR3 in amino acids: CASSSAGVRNTGELFF. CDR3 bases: TGTGCCAGCAGCTCCGCAGGGGTTCGGAACACCGGGGAGCTGTTTTTT.